These T cell receptor beta chains were read from a single sample in a study of blood T cell repertoires in COVID-19. This table comes from immunoSEQ multiplex PCR, and its TCRdb copy is limited to in-frame clones, with some not included. The sample carries a few hundred thousand clones, approximately 83% recorded once. The sample consisted of peripheral blood. These receptors were obtained from a person aged 65 to 85 with COVID-19, enrolled during active disease. CDR3s include the opening cysteine and the closing phenylalanine or tryptophan. The order of the fields is clone size, V gene, J gene, D gene, CDR3 protein, CDR3 DNA. A D gene is named only where the DNA matches it firmly. Some rows have no size entry. The others give once, few or many, or a class for an expanded clone.

clone_size: .
v_call: TRBV6-5
j_call: TRBJ2-4
d_call: .
cdr3_aa: CASSGNKNIQYF
cdr3_nt: TGTGCCAGCTCGGGGAACAAAAACATTCAGTACTTC

clone_size: once
v_call: TRBV28
j_call: TRBJ1-1
d_call: TRBD1
cdr3_aa: CASGRDRGVMNTEAFF
cdr3_nt: TGTGCCAGCGGCCGGGACAGGGGGGTCATGAACACTGAAGCTTTCTTT

clone_size: .
v_call: TRBV7-9
j_call: TRBJ2-7
d_call: .
cdr3_aa: CASSGTPRYEQYF
cdr3_nt: TGTGCCAGCAGCGGGACACCTCGCTACGAGCAGTACTTC

clone_size: .
v_call: TRBV19
j_call: TRBJ1-1
d_call: .
cdr3_aa: CASLGVWRDEAFF
cdr3_nt: TGTGCCAGCCTAGGTGTATGGCGTGATGAAGCTTTCTTT

clone_size: .
v_call: TRBV7-2
j_call: TRBJ2-3
d_call: .
cdr3_aa: CASSQKDTQYF
cdr3_nt: TGTGCCAGCAGCCAGAAAGATACGCAGTATTTT

clone_size: .
v_call: TRBV6-5
j_call: TRBJ2-2
d_call: .
cdr3_aa: CASMTDPMAGELFF
cdr3_nt: TGTGCCAGCATGACAGACCCTATGGCCGGGGAGCTGTTTTTT

clone_size: once
v_call: TRBV4-2
j_call: TRBJ2-5
d_call: TRBD1
cdr3_aa: CASSQDAGQGELGTQYF
cdr3_nt: TGTGCCAGCAGCCAAGATGCGGGACAGGGCGAGTTGGGGACCCAGTACTTC

clone_size: .
v_call: TRBV7-2
j_call: TRBJ1-6
d_call: .
cdr3_aa: CASSFLLTGSPLHF
cdr3_nt: TGTGCCAGCAGCTTCTTACTCACTGGTTCACCCCTCCACTTT

clone_size: .
v_call: TRBV6-5
j_call: TRBJ1-1
d_call: .
cdr3_aa: CASSVTRGDTEAFF
cdr3_nt: TGTGCCAGCAGCGTGACCCGGGGGGACACTGAAGCTTTCTTT

clone_size: few
v_call: TRBV5-1
j_call: TRBJ1-5
d_call: .
cdr3_aa: CASSPQGLGQPQHF
cdr3_nt: TGCGCCAGCAGCCCTCAGGGTTTGGGTCAGCCCCAGCATTTT

clone_size: .
v_call: TRBV7-8
j_call: TRBJ1-6
d_call: TRBD1
cdr3_aa: CASSLVQGVYNSPLHF
cdr3_nt: TGTGCCAGCAGCTTAGTACAGGGGGTTTATAATTCACCCCTCCACTTT

clone_size: .
v_call: TRBV5-4
j_call: TRBJ2-7
d_call: .
cdr3_aa: CASSRGIEGVGYEQYF
cdr3_nt: TGTGCCAGCAGCCGGGGGATTGAGGGAGTAGGTTACGAGCAGTACTTC

clone_size: .
v_call: TRBV14
j_call: TRBJ2-7
d_call: .
cdr3_aa: CASSQAPWARASSYEQYF
cdr3_nt: TGTGCCAGCAGCCAAGCTCCCTGGGCCAGGGCCAGCTCCTACGAGCAGTACTTC

clone_size: .
v_call: TRBV5-1
j_call: TRBJ1-2
d_call: TRBD1
cdr3_aa: CASSFTTGESYGYTF
cdr3_nt: TGCGCCAGCAGCTTTACGACAGGGGAGAGCTATGGCTACACCTTC

clone_size: few
v_call: TRBV28
j_call: TRBJ2-1
d_call: .
cdr3_aa: CASNQGNEQFF
cdr3_nt: TGTGCCAGCAATCAGGGGAATGAGCAGTTCTTC

clone_size: few
v_call: TRBV6-6
j_call: TRBJ1-6
d_call: .
cdr3_aa: CASSGSIGAGTPLHF
cdr3_nt: TGTGCCAGCAGCGGATCAATTGGGGCGGGGACACCCCTCCACTTT

clone_size: .
v_call: TRBV6-6
j_call: TRBJ1-2
d_call: .
cdr3_aa: CASSYRGTGNGYTF
cdr3_nt: TGTGCCAGCTCCTATCGCGGTACAGGGAATGGCTACACCTTC

clone_size: .
v_call: TRBV7-9
j_call: TRBJ2-1
d_call: TRBD2
cdr3_aa: CASSLGSSGSIYNEQFF
cdr3_nt: TGTGCCAGCAGCTTAGGGTCTAGCGGGAGTATCTACAATGAGCAGTTCTTC

clone_size: .
v_call: TRBV28
j_call: TRBJ2-7
d_call: .
cdr3_aa: CASRDTPYEQYF
cdr3_nt: TGTGCCAGCCGGGACACCCCCTACGAGCAGTACTTC

clone_size: .
v_call: TRBV5-5
j_call: TRBJ1-5
d_call: TRBD1
cdr3_aa: CASKQSQGAEHF
cdr3_nt: TGTGCCAGCAAACAATCACAGGGGGCCGAGCATTTT

clone_size: .
v_call: TRBV5-1
j_call: TRBJ1-1
d_call: .
cdr3_aa: CASSLGRATEAFF
cdr3_nt: TGCGCCAGCAGCTTGGGCAGGGCCACTGAAGCTTTCTTT

clone_size: .
v_call: TRBV27
j_call: TRBJ1-2
d_call: .
cdr3_aa: CASRPGGVLQGYTF
cdr3_nt: TGTGCCAGCAGGCCGGGGGGAGTACTGCAAGGCTACACCTTC

clone_size: few
v_call: TRBV15
j_call: TRBJ1-4
d_call: .
cdr3_aa: CATSRLTAPLEKLFF
cdr3_nt: TGTGCCACCAGCAGATTGACAGCGCCTTTGGAAAAACTGTTTTTT

clone_size: .
v_call: TRBV7-2
j_call: TRBJ1-3
d_call: .
cdr3_aa: CASSLVVGGEGNTIYF
cdr3_nt: TGTGCCAGCAGCTTAGTGGTCGGGGGGGAAGGAAACACCATATATTTT

clone_size: .
v_call: TRBV28
j_call: TRBJ2-7
d_call: .
cdr3_aa: CASSPSPGVGRGNPYEQYF
cdr3_nt: TGTGCCAGCAGCCCATCCCCTGGGGTCGGCAGGGGTAATCCCTACGAGCAGTACTTC

clone_size: .
v_call: TRBV19
j_call: TRBJ2-7
d_call: .
cdr3_aa: CASSKTGSYEQYF
cdr3_nt: TGTGCCAGTAGTAAGACAGGTTCCTACGAGCAGTACTTC

clone_size: .
v_call: TRBV27
j_call: TRBJ1-3
d_call: TRBD1
cdr3_aa: CASSTTLTGSNTIYF
cdr3_nt: TGTGCCAGCAGTACGACCCTGACAGGGAGTAACACCATATATTTT

clone_size: .
v_call: TRBV9
j_call: TRBJ1-1
d_call: TRBD1
cdr3_aa: CASSVRSGGTEAFF
cdr3_nt: TGTGCCAGCAGCGTACGTTCAGGGGGCACTGAAGCTTTCTTT

clone_size: .
v_call: TRBV2
j_call: TRBJ2-3
d_call: .
cdr3_aa: CASSDHRRAGDTQYF
cdr3_nt: TGTGCCAGCAGTGATCATCGGCGGGCTGGAGATACGCAGTATTTT

clone_size: .
v_call: TRBV29-1
j_call: TRBJ1-3
d_call: TRBD1
cdr3_aa: CSVGTGTEGNTIYF
cdr3_nt: TGCAGCGTGGGGACAGGGACGGAAGGAAACACCATATATTTT

clone_size: .
v_call: TRBV2
j_call: TRBJ2-1
d_call: .
cdr3_aa: CASSVNLGSEQFF
cdr3_nt: TGTGCCAGCAGTGTAAATCTAGGATCTGAGCAGTTCTTC

clone_size: .
v_call: TRBV19
j_call: TRBJ1-1
d_call: .
cdr3_aa: CASSRLKGLNTEAFF
cdr3_nt: TGTGCCAGTAGTCGACTCAAGGGGTTGAACACTGAAGCTTTCTTT

clone_size: .
v_call: TRBV5-6
j_call: TRBJ1-5
d_call: .
cdr3_aa: CASSLRQNQPQHF
cdr3_nt: TGTGCCAGCAGCTTACGACAAAATCAGCCCCAGCATTTT